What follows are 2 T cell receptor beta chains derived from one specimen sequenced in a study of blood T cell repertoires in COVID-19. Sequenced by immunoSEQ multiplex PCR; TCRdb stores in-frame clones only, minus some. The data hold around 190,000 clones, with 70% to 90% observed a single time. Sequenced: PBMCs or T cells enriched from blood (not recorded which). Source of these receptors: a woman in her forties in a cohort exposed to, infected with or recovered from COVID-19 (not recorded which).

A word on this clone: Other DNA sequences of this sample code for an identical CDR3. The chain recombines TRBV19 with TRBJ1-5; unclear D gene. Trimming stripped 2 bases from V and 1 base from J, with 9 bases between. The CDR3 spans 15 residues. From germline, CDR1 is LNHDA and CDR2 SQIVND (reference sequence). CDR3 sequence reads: CASSISRGSNQPQHF. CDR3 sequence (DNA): TGTGCCAGTAGTATAAGCAGAGGGAGCAATCAGCCCCAGCATTTT.

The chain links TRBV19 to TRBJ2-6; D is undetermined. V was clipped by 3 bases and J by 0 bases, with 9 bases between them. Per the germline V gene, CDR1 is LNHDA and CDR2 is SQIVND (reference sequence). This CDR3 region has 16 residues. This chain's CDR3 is CASSMGLFSGANVLTF. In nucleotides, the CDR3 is TGTGCCAGTAGTATGGGCCTTTTCTCTGGGGCCAACGTCCTGACTTTC.